The 20 T cell receptor beta chains below all came from one sample that was sequenced in a study of blood T cell repertoires in COVID-19. Using immunoSEQ multiplex PCR, the repertoire was profiled, and TCRdb retains in-frame clones only, with some absent. The profile shows approximately 130,000 clones, around 87% of them singletons. The material sequenced was peripheral blood. The receptors come from a woman aged 50 to 60 who had recovered from COVID-19.

This chain joins TRBV7-3 and TRBJ1-5; a possible D gene is TRBD1 (6 bases). This CDR3 has 16 amino acids. V shed 5 bases and J shed 2 bases, with 16 bases lying between them. Looked up from germline, CDR1 is SGHTA and CDR2 is FQGTGA. CDR3 sequence: CASSRTQGNGNQPQHF. The CDR3 DNA reads TGTGCCAGCAGCCGTACACAGGGAAACGGCAATCAGCCCCAGCATTTT.

The table lists this clone with a few counts. The chain combines TRBV19 with TRBJ1-2, with D hard to call. This CDR3 region has 14 residues. Trimming took 3 bases from V and 4 from J, leaving 12 bases between them. The germline gives CDR1 LNHDA, CDR2 SQIVND (reference sequence). The CDR3 reads CASSIEASRYGYTF. The CDR3 DNA is TGTGCCAGTAGTATTGAGGCATCTCGCTATGGCTACACCTTC.

The rearrangement joins TRBV4-1 to TRBJ1-3, with D possibly being TRBD1 (6 bases). The CDR3 sequence is 15 residues long. The ends were cut back, 2 bases at V and 8 bases at J, with 16 bases in the middle. Per the germline V gene, CDR1 is MGHRA and CDR2 is YSYEKL. CDR3 sequence reads: CASSQQQGVTDTIYF. CDR3 sequence (DNA): TGCGCCAGCAGCCAACAACAGGGAGTAACCGACACCATATATTTT.

This chain joins TRBV5-1 and TRBJ1-5; D unclear. V gave up 6 bases and J gave up 0 bases, with 19 bases separating them. The CDR3 loop spans 17 amino acids. Germline CDR1 and CDR2: SGHRS and YFSETQ. The CDR3 sequence: CASTGGPEKDSNQPQHF. Written as DNA, the CDR3 is TGCGCCAGCACCGGAGGGCCCGAGAAAGATAGCAATCAGCCCCAGCATTTT.

The chain couples TRBV30 to TRBJ2-3; D ambiguous. Trimming took off 0 bases at V and 2 bases at J, with 15 bases between the two ends. This CDR3 is 16 amino acids long. From germline, CDR1 is GTSNPN and CDR2 SVGIG (reference sequence). CDR3 sequence: CAWSVLRLDNTDTQYF. The DNA of the CDR3 is TGTGCCTGGAGTGTACTTCGGCTCGACAACACAGATACGCAGTATTTT. Using reference TRBV30 and TRBJ2-3 for the parts outside the CDR3, the full variable domain is SQTIHQWPATLVQPVGSPLSLECTVEGTSNPNLYWYRQAAGRGLQLLFYSVGIGQISSEVPQNLSASRPQDRQFILSSKKLLLSDSGFYLCAWSVLRLDNTDTQYFGPGTRLTVL.

The chain has TRBV24-1 and TRBJ2-1; tentatively, D is TRBD1 (6 bases). The V end was cut by 4 bases, the J end by 3 bases, with 12 bases between. The length of the CDR3 is 15 residues. The germline V gene has CDR1 KGHDR and CDR2 SFDVKD. The CDR3 DNA sequence: TGTGCCACCAGTGACTCCGGACAGATCTACAATGAGCAGTTCTTC. It specifies CATSDSGQIYNEQFF.

This chain links TRBV29-1 with TRBJ1-2, with a weak D call TRBD1 (6 bases). The germline V gene encodes CDR1 SQVTM and CDR2 ANQGSEA. The CDR3 runs 15 residues. V was trimmed by 5 bases and J by 8 bases, leaving 24 bases between them. The CDR3, as DNA: TGCAGCGTTCATTTGGGGGGGCGCGGAATTAAAGGCTACACCTTC. It encodes CSVHLGGRGIKGYTF.

The CDR3 spells CASSLRVRGSIGREKLFF. DNA for the CDR3: TGTGCCAGCAGCTTACGGGTCAGGGGGAGTATCGGACGTGAAAAACTGTTTTTT. V usage is TRBV7-9 and J usage is TRBJ1-4; 7 bases are shared with TRBD1. V lost 2 bases to trimming and J lost 7 bases; unmatched junction nucleotides: 16. CDR3 length: 18 amino acids. Looked up from germline, CDR1 is SEHNR and CDR2 is FQNEAQ (reference sequence). Filled out from reference TRBV7-9 and TRBJ1-4, the complete variable domain reads DTGVSQNPRHKITKRGQNVTFRCDPISEHNRLYWYRQTLGQGPEFLTYFQNEAQLEKSRLLSDRFSAERPKGSFSTLEIQRTEQGDSAMYLCASSLRVRGSIGREKLFFGSGTQLSVL.

The rearrangement uses TRBV7-2 and TRBJ1-1; D possibly corresponds to TRBD1 (5 bases). This CDR3 contains 14 residues. Germline V gene lookup returns CDR1 SGHTA and CDR2 FQGNSA. V was shortened by 6 bases and J by 4 bases, with 15 bases between the two germline ends. In DNA form, the CDR3 reads TGTGCCAGCAGTTTTAGGGGCGCCTCCACTGAAGCTTTCTTT. Its translation: CASSFRGASTEAFF. The full variable domain, rest sourced from reference TRBV7-2 and TRBJ1-1, is GAGVSQSPSNKVTEKGKDVELRCDPISGHTALYWYRQSLGQGLEFLIYFQGNSAPDKSGLPSDRFSAERTGGSVSTLTIQRTQQEDSAVYLCASSFRGASTEAFFGQGTRLTVV.

The V and J genes are TRBV29-1 and TRBJ2-3; D is undetermined. Germline CDR1 SQVTM, CDR2 ANQGSEA. The CDR3 spans 11 residues. The ends were cut back, 4 bases at V and 3 bases at J, with 5 bases in the middle. Here the CDR3 reads CSVAVTDTQYF. DNA of the CDR3: TGCAGCGTTGCGGTTACAGATACGCAGTATTTT.

This clone occurred many times. The CDR3, as DNA: TGTGCCAGCAGCTTCCGGAGGGGATCTCCGGCAACTAATGAAAAACTGTTTTTT. Protein sequence: CASSFRRGSPATNEKLFF. V usage is TRBV21-1 and J usage is TRBJ1-4. TRBV21-1 is listed as a pseudogene. CDR3 length equals 18 residues.

This clone was seen more than once but under ten times. V gene TRBV28 combines with J gene TRBJ2-7; D is possibly TRBD1 (5 bases). V lost 2 bases to trimming and J lost 2 bases, with 10 bases between them. The germline gives CDR1 MDHEN, CDR2 SYDVKM. The CDR3 runs to 14 residues. The CDR3 loop reads CASSLRGPPYEQYF. CDR3 nucleotides: TGTGCCAGCAGTTTAAGGGGTCCGCCCTACGAGCAGTACTTC.

This chain uses TRBV25-1 with TRBJ2-7; tentatively, D is TRBD1 (5 bases). The ends were cut back, 6 bases at V and 6 bases at J, with 15 bases in the middle. This CDR3 contains 13 residues. Germline V gene data show CDR1 as MGHDK and CDR2 as SYGVNS. The CDR3 region is CASRFGQGGEQYF. DNA for the CDR3: TGTGCCAGCAGGTTTGGGCAGGGTGGCGAGCAGTACTTC.

V is TRBV3-1 (or the pseudogene TRBV3-2) and J is TRBJ1-3, with D hard to call. CDR1 is LGHDT and CDR2 is YNNKEL in the germline V gene (reference sequence). There are 15 residues in the CDR3. With 1 base removed from V and 2 bases from J, the gap between germline ends came to 9 bases. The CDR3 region is CASSQGSRTGNTIYF. The CDR3 nucleotides read TGTGCCAGCAGCCAAGGTTCTAGAACTGGAAACACCATATATTTT.

The gene calls are TRBV5-1 and TRBJ2-1, with 12 bases identical to TRBD2. CDR1 and CDR2 (germline): SGHRS, YFSETQ. This CDR3 has 16 residues. With 1 base clipped from V and 7 bases from J, the junction kept 6 bases outside the gene matches. The CDR3 reads CASSLTSGRTPNEQFF. The CDR3 region has the DNA TGCGCCAGCAGCTTGACTAGCGGGAGGACGCCGAATGAGCAGTTCTTC.

This clone was found once. The chain couples TRBV5-6 to TRBJ1-5; 10 nucleotides line up with TRBD1. V shed 4 bases and J 9 bases; nucleotides not matched to a gene: 10. Germline loops: CDR1 SGHDT, CDR2 YYEEEE. The CDR3 is made up of 15 amino acids. CDR3 amino acids: CASSLGQGSGRPQHF. The DNA for the CDR3 is TGTGCCAGCAGCCTGGGACAGGGGAGCGGAAGGCCCCAGCATTTT. The complete variable domain, with remaining parts taken from reference TRBV5-6 and TRBJ1-5, reads DAGVTQSPTHLIKTRGQQVTLRCSPKSGHDTVSWYQQALGQGPQFIFQYYEEEERQRGNFPDRFSGHQFPNYSSELNVNALLLGDSALYLCASSLGQGSGRPQHFGDGTRLSIL.

The gene calls are TRBV27 and TRBJ2-1; 9 bases line up with TRBD1. This CDR3 has 16 amino acids. In germline, CDR1 is MNHEY, CDR2 SMNVEV (reference sequence). The trim removed 2 bases at V and 7 bases at J, leaving 9 bases unmatched. CDR3 DNA sequence: TGTGCCAGCAGTTTACTTACAGGGGGCAGGAGGAATGAGCAGTTCTTC. Translated, it gives CASSLLTGGRRNEQFF.

This chain joins TRBV5-8 and TRBJ1-1, with 8 bases matching TRBD1. V was pared by 4 bases and J by 7 bases, with 6 bases of the junction left unmatched. Germline CDR1 SGHTS, CDR2 YDEGEE. The CDR3 length is 13 residues. The CDR3 coding sequence is TGTGCCAGCAGCCTGACAGGGGCAAGTGAAGCTTTCTTT. Translated: CASSLTGASEAFF.

CDR3 sequence (DNA): TGTGCCAGTAGTATTCGAGTCGGGCGGCGGGAGGTGGCCTACGAGCAGTACTTC. This sequence encodes CASSIRVGRREVAYEQYF. This chain uses TRBV19 with TRBJ2-7, with 8 bases fitting TRBD2. V lost 3 bases to trimming and J lost 2 bases; unmatched junction nucleotides: 15. Germline V gene sequence: CDR1 LNHDA, CDR2 SQIVND (reference sequence). The CDR3 has 18 residues.

The chain joins TRBV25-1 to TRBJ1-2, with 8 bases matching TRBD1. This CDR3 has 13 residues. J lost 8 bases, V lost 5 bases, and 7 bases had no gene match. Germline loops: CDR1 MGHDK, CDR2 SYGVNS. CDR3 nucleotides: TGTGCCAGCAGTAGGGCAGGGGGCCGCGGCTACACCTTC. It yields the protein CASSRAGGRGYTF.